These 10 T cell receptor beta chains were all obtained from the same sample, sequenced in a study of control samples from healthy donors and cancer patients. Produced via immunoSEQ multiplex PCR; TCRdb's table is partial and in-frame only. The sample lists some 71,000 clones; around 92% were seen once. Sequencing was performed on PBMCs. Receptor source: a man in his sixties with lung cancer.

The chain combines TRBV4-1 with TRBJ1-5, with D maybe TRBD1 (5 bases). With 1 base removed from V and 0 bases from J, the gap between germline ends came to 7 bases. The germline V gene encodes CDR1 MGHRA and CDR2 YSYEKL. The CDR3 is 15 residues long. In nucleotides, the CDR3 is TGCGCCAGCAGCCAAGGCAGGGCTAGCAATCAGCCCCAGCATTTT. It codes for CASSQGRASNQPQHF.

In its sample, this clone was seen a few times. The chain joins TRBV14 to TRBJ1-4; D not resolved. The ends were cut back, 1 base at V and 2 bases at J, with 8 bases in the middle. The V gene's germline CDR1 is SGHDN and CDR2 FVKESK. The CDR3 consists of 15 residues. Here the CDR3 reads CASSQGQATNEKLFF. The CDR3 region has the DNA TGTGCCAGCAGCCAAGGCCAGGCCACTAATGAAAAACTGTTTTTT.

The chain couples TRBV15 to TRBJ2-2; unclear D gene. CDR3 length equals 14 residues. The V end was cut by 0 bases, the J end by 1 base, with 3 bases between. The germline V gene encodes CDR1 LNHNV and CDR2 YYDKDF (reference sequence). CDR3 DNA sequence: TGTGCCACCAGCAGAGACGGGAACACCGGGGAGCTGTTTTTT. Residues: CATSRDGNTGELFF.

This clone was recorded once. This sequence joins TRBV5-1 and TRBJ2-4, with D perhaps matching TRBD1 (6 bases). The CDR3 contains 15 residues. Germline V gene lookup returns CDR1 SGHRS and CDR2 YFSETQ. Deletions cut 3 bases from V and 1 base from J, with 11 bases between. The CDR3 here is CASSYYREAKNIQYF. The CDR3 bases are TGCGCCAGCAGCTACTACAGGGAGGCCAAAAACATTCAGTACTTC.

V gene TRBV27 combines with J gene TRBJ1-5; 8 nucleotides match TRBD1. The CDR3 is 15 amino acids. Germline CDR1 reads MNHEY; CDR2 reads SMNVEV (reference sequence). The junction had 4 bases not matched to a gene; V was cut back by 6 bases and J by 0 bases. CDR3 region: CASRRTGYSNQPQHF. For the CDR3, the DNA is TGTGCCAGCAGACGGACAGGGTATAGCAATCAGCCCCAGCATTTT.

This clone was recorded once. The CDR3 nucleotides read TGTGCCAGCAGTTCGCCGGGGGCCCGCACAGATACGCAGTATTTT. Its translation: CASSSPGARTDTQYF. The chain combines TRBV28 with TRBJ2-3; D may correspond to TRBD1 or TRBD2 (6 bases each). In germline, CDR1 is MDHEN, CDR2 SYDVKM. Between the trimmed V and J ends, which lost 4 bases and 1 base, there was a span of 12 bases. This CDR3 has 15 residues.

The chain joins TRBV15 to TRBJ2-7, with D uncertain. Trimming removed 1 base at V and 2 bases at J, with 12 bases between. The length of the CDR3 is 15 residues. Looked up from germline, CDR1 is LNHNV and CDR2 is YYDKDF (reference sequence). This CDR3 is CATSRVGDQTYEQYF. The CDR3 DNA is TGTGCCACCAGCAGAGTCGGTGACCAGACCTACGAGCAGTACTTC.

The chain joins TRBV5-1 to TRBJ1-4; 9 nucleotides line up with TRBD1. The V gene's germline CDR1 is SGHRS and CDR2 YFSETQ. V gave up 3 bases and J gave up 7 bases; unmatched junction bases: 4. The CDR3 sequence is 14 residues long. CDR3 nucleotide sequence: TGCGCCAGCAGCTGGGGACAGGGTTCTGAAAAACTGTTTTTT. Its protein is CASSWGQGSEKLFF.

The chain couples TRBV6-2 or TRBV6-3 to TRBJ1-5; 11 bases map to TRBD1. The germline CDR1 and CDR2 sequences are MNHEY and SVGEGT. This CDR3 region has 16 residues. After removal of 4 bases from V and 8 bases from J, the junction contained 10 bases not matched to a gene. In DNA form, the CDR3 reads TGTGCCAGCAGTTCGCCGGGACAGGGGGGGCCAAAGCCCCAGCATTTT. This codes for CASSSPGQGGPKPQHF.

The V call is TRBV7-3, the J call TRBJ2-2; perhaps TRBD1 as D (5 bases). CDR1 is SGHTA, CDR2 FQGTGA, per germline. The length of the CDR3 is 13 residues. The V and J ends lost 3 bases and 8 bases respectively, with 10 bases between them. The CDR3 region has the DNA TGTGCCAGCAGCTTCCGACAGACAGGGGAGCTGTTTTTT. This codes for CASSFRQTGELFF.